The sequence of this TCR beta chain was determined in a study of PD-L1 blockade in urothelial cancer. About the study: Median T cell yield per blood sample was about 150,000 cells.

Only in-frame clones appear in the TCRdb table, and some are missing; sequencing was by immunoSEQ multiplex PCR. This sample yields under 50,000 clones, of which roughly 80% are seen a single time; approximately 1.7% belongs to the top ten. The CDR3 extends over 14 amino acids. Germline V lookup: CDR1 WSHSY, CDR2 SAAADI. V lost 6 bases, J lost 5 bases, and 7 bases stayed unmatched. The time point is: pretreatment peripheral blood. Material: PBMCs, obtained around atezolizumab (anti-PD-L1) treatment. This chain connects TRBV10-2 to TRBJ2-7, with 10 positions matching TRBD1. The source of this sequence is a man between 50 and 59 years old with urothelial cancer. CDR3 protein: CASSVTGTGDEQYF. The CDR3 DNA reads TGCGCCAGCAGCGTAACCGGGACAGGGGACGAGCAGTACTTC.